These 15 T cell receptor beta chains originate from one sample sequenced in a study of T cells in Graves' hyperthyroidism and ophthalmopathy (dated by TCRdb to between 2019 and 2020). Libraries were built with multiplex PCR. Sequencing was carried out with an Illumina HiSeq 2000. Amplification of TCR beta CDR3 regions was carried out from RNA transcripts. For the first round of RT-PCR on the TCR CDR3, the HTBI primer set was used together with the Qiagen OneStep RT-PCR kit. TCRdb took the public reads, trimmed them with fastp at Q25, ran MiXCR for clone calling and kept in-frame beta chains. When rows share a CDR3 protein, they turn into one entry using the most common DNA and genes. Here the sample has a few hundred thousand distinct CDR3 sequences; roughly 13% occur a single time. The ten largest clonotypes hold 4% to 6.5% of the sample. The sequencing sample was made of blood. These receptors were taken from a woman aged 18-29 years with Graves' hyperthyroidism.

This clonotype was observed many times. CDR3 nucleotide sequence: TGTGCCAGCAGCTTATGGGACAGGGGGCATGGCTACACCTTC. Translated: CASSLWDRGHGYTF. The rearrangement uses TRBV7-2 and TRBJ1-2, with 12 bases matching TRBD1. Germline V gives CDR1 SGHTA, CDR2 FQGNSA. The CDR3 is 14 amino acids. V lost 2 bases to trimming and J lost 6 bases; unmatched junction nucleotides: 1.

The rearrangement links TRBV2 to TRBJ2-1; tentative D call: TRBD2 (5 bases). V was clipped by 8 bases and J by 4 bases, with 12 bases between them. Germline CDR1 and CDR2: SNHLY and FYNNEI. This CDR3 is 13 amino acids long. The CDR3, as DNA: TGTGCCAGCGCGAGGGCCCTTTACAATGAGCAGTTCTTC. Its translation is CASARALYNEQFF.

The sample holds many counts of this clonotype. J is TRBJ2-3 and V is TRBV20-1; 8 bases fit TRBD2. The CDR3 is 17 amino acids. Trimming at V came to 0 bases and at J to 0 bases, leaving 8 bases not matched to a gene. Germline values: CDR1 DFQATT, CDR2 SNEGSKA (reference sequence). The CDR3 DNA is TGCAGTGCTAGAGATCCGAGGCCTAGCGGGAGCACAGATACGCAGTATTTT. Translated, it gives CSARDPRPSGSTDTQYF.

This clonotype was seen at least ten times. The chain has TRBV12-3 or TRBV12-4 and TRBJ2-5, with a weak D call TRBD2 (5 bases). V was cut by 6 bases and J by 4 bases, with 12 bases left in between. This CDR3 spans 13 amino acids. CDR3 nucleotides: TGTGCCAGCAGAGAGGAGGTGGGAGAGACCCAGTACTTC. Amino acids: CASREEVGETQYF.

Ten or more counts support this clonotype. The J gene is TRBJ2-7, the V gene TRBV2, with 9 bases fitting TRBD1. Germline CDR1 reads SNHLY; CDR2 reads FYNNEI. The CDR3 is 14 amino acids. Trimming took 4 bases from V and 2 from J; bases not matched to a gene: 3. CDR3 residues: CASSGTGAAYEQYF. CDR3 bases: TGTGCCAGCAGTGGGACAGGGGCCGCCTACGAGCAGTACTTC.

This clonotype was seen many times. The junction differs from germline at one of its ends, possibly a read error. The chain has TRBV3-1 and TRBJ2-2; 10 bases are a match to TRBD2. Germline V gene sequence: CDR1 LGHDT, CDR2 YNNKEL (reference sequence). CDR3 length: 16 amino acids. The CDR3 is CASRDTGLANTGELFF. DNA of the CDR3: TGTGCCAGCAGGGACACGGGACTAGCGAATACCGGGGAGCTGTTTTTT.

The gene calls are TRBV12-3 or TRBV12-4 and TRBJ2-1, with unresolved D. The CDR3 length is 12 residues. The germline V and J ends were trimmed by 6 bases and 5 bases, with 8 bases remaining between them. The CDR3 DNA reads TGTGCCAGCAGCCCGAACCACAATGAGCAGTTCTTC. Residues: CASSPNHNEQFF.

This clonotype was detected ten times or more. The genes are TRBV11-2 and TRBJ2-1; D remains unclear. This CDR3 is 13 amino acids long. Germline values: CDR1 SGHAT, CDR2 FQNNGV. Trimming shortened V by 2 bases and J by 7 bases, and 9 bases separated the two germline ends. In DNA form, the CDR3 reads TGTGCCAGCAGCTTATCGAGCGCAAATGAGCAGTTCTTC. Translating gives CASSLSSANEQFF.

This chain links TRBV14 with TRBJ2-2; unclear D gene. V was pared by 5 bases and J by 3 bases, with 10 bases between. The CDR3 has 14 amino acids. Germline CDR1 reads SGHDN; CDR2 reads FVKESK. The CDR3 sequence: CASSTDGYTGELFF. CDR3 nucleotides: TGTGCCAGCAGCACAGACGGATACACCGGGGAGCTGTTTTTT.

This clonotype occurred a few times. This chain links TRBV20-1 with TRBJ2-3; TRBD2 matches 10 bases. The germline V gene has CDR1 DFQATT and CDR2 SNEGSKA (reference sequence). V dropped 6 bases and J dropped 2; count of bases not matched to a gene: 11. This CDR3 is 16 amino acids long. CDR3 coding DNA: TGCAGTGCGCCGAGACGGACTAGCGGATTCACAGATACGCAGTATTTT. This sequence encodes CSAPRRTSGFTDTQYF.

There are a few counts of this clonotype. The rearrangement links TRBV7-9 to TRBJ1-2, with D unclear. Germline V gene sequence: CDR1 SEHNR, CDR2 FQNEAQ (reference sequence). V was shortened by 5 bases and J by 5 bases, with 9 bases between the two germline ends. CDR3 length: 12 amino acids. The chain's CDR3 is CASSQEEYGYTF. The CDR3, as DNA: TGTGCCAGCAGCCAGGAAGAATATGGCTACACCTTC.

This clonotype was counted ten times or more. The V gene is TRBV6-1, the J gene TRBJ1-6, with D uncertain. Germline assignment: CDR1 MNHNS and CDR2 SASEGT. This CDR3 is built from 11 residues. V lost 8 bases and J 10 bases, leaving 9 bases between the germline ends. The CDR3 nucleotides read TGTGCCAGCTCCAGTGGGTCACCCCTCCACTTT. Its translation: CASSSGSPLHF.

Ten or more counts support this clonotype. The chain is built from TRBV29-1 and TRBJ1-1, with D hard to call. V lost 3 bases, J lost 0 bases, and 2 bases lay in between. CDR1 SQVTM and CDR2 ANQGSEA come from the germline V gene. CDR3 length: 11 amino acids. The CDR3 loop reads CSVEVNTEAFF. CDR3 sequence (DNA): TGCAGCGTTGAGGTGAACACTGAAGCTTTCTTT. The entire variable domain, with the rest obtained from reference TRBV29-1 and TRBJ1-1, is as follows: SAVISQKPSRDICQRGTSLTIQCQVDSQVTMMFWYRQQPGQSLTLIATANQGSEATYESGFVIDKFPISRPNLTFSTLTVSNMSPEDSSIYLCSVEVNTEAFFGQGTRLTVV.

The CDR3 DNA reads as TGTGCCAGCAGCCCCGTACTTTCCTTACTCCTGGAAGGGCACAAGGGGCAGTTCTTC. The encoded protein is CASSPVLSLLLEGHKGQFF. The chain joins TRBV3-1 to TRBJ2-1; unclear D gene. Germline CDR1 reads LGHDT; CDR2 reads YNNKEL (reference sequence). The CDR3 length is 19 residues. V was trimmed by 4 bases and J by 12 bases, leaving 34 bases between them.

The table lists this clonotype with many counts. The rearrangement uses TRBV27 and TRBJ2-5, with TRBD2 matching 10 bases. J gave up 0 bases and V 6 bases, and 4 bases lay outside the gene matches. This CDR3 spans 15 amino acids. The V gene's germline CDR1 is MNHEY and CDR2 SMNVEV (reference sequence). CDR3 in amino acids: CASSRTSGYQETQYF. CDR3 DNA: TGTGCCAGCAGCAGGACTAGCGGCTACCAAGAGACCCAGTACTTC.